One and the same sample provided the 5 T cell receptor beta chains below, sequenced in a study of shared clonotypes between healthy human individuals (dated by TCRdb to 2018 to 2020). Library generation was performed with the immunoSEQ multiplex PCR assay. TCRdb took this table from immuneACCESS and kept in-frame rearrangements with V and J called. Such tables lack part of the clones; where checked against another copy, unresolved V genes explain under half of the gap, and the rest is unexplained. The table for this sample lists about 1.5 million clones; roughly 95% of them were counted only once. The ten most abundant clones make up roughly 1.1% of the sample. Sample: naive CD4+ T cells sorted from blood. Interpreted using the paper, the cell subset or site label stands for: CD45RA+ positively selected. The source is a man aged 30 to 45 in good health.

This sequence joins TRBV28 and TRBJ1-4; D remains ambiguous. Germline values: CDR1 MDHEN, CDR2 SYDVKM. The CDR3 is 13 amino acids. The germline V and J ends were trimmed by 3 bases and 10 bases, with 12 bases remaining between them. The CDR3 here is CASSFAEGGKLFF. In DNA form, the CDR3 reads TGTGCCAGCAGTTTCGCTGAGGGCGGAAAACTGTTTTTT. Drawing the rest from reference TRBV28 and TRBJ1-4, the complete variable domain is DVKVTQSSRYLVKRTGEKVFLECVQDMDHENMFWYRQDPGLGLRLIYFSYDVKMKEKGDIPEGYSVSREKKERFSLILESASTNQTSMYLCASSFAEGGKLFFGSGTQLSVL.

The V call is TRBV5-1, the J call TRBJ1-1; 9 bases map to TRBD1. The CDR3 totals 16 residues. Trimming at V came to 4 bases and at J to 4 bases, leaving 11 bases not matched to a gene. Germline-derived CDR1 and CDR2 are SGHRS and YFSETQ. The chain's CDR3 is CASSLLTGGRGTEAFF. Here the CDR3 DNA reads TGCGCCAGCAGCCTCCTGACAGGGGGAAGGGGCACTGAAGCTTTCTTT.

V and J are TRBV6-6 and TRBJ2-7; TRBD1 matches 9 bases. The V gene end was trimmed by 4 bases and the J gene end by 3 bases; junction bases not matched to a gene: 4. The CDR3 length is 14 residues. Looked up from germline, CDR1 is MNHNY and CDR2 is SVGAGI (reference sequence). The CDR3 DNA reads TGTGCCAGCAGTTTCCTGACAGGGGGCTACGAGCAGTACTTC. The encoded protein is CASSFLTGGYEQYF.

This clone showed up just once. The CDR3 region has the DNA TGTGCCAGCAGGGAACAGGGACCCGGGGAGCTGTTTTTT. This codes for CASREQGPGELFF. The chain is built from TRBV7-6 and TRBJ2-2, with D possibly matching TRBD1 (6 bases). Per the germline V gene, CDR1 is SGHVS and CDR2 is FNYEAQ. The CDR3 is 13 residues long. Deletions cut 6 bases from V and 6 bases from J, with 11 bases between.

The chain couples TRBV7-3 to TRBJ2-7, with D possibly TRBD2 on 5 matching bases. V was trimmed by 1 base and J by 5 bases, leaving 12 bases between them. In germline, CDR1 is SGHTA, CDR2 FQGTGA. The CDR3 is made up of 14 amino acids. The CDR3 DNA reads TGTGCCAGCAGCTTAATAAAAGAGGGCCACGAGCAGTACTTC. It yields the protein CASSLIKEGHEQYF.